A selection of T cell receptor beta chains follows, all from one sample in a study of neurological immune-mediated disorders. Each CDR3 protein is one row after TCRdb ran MiXCR on the 5' RACE reads. Of fewer than 75,000 distinct CDR3 sequences listed, less than 5.5% are singletons. The sample comprised PBMCs. All receptors derive from a young man with multiple sclerosis. CDR3s include the opening cysteine and the closing phenylalanine or tryptophan. D genes are given only for firm matches. Some rows have no size entry. The others give once, few or many, or a class for an expanded clone.

clone_size	v_call	d_call	j_call	cdr3_nt	cdr3_aa
medium-sized	TRBV5-1	NA	TRBJ1-1	TGCGCCAGCAGGACAGGAGAATACGACACTGAAGCTTTCTTT	CASRTGEYDTEAFF
many	TRBV10-1	NA	TRBJ2-7	TGCGCCAGCAGTGAGGGGGGCTACGAGCAGTACTTC	CASSEGGYEQYF
many	TRBV15	NA	TRBJ2-7	TGTGCCACCAGCAGAGCCGGCAGACAATACGAGCAGTACTTC	CATSRAGRQYEQYF
many	TRBV4-1	TRBD1	TRBJ2-1	TGCGCCAGCAGCCAACCTGGCCGGGACAGGGCTTACAATGAGCAGTTCTTC	CASSQPGRDRAYNEQFF
few	TRBV12-3/TRBV12-4	NA	TRBJ1-2	TGTGCCAGCAGGATAGACAGGTCGCATGGCTACACCTTC	CASRIDRSHGYTF
many	TRBV14	NA	TRBJ1-6	TGTGCCAGCAGCCAAGATCTTTGGGGGGGCACCCCCCTCCACTTT	CASSQDLWGGTPLHF
many	TRBV5-1	NA	TRBJ1-3	TGCGCCAGCAGCCCCCAACTCCTGGGCTCTGGAAACACCATATATTTT	CASSPQLLGSGNTIYF
many	TRBV10-2	NA	TRBJ2-7	TGCGCCAGCAGTGAAGACAGAGAACTTTCCTACGAGCAGTACTTC	CASSEDRELSYEQYF
many	TRBV11-1	TRBD1	TRBJ2-3	TGTGCCAGCAGCTCCCCCCTGGACAGGGACACAGATACGCAGTATTTT	CASSSPLDRDTDTQYF
many	TRBV29-1	NA	TRBJ2-2	TGCAGCGTTTTAGGGGCTGAATATTCGAACACCGGGGAGCTGTTTTTT	CSVLGAEYSNTGELFF
few	TRBV5-1	TRBD2	TRBJ2-1	TGCGCCAGCACCCGGGGGCGGGGGGCAAACAATGAGCAGTTCTTC	CASTRGRGANNEQFF
NA	TRBV12-3/TRBV12-4	NA	TRBJ2-2	TGTGCCAGCAGTTTCAGCCCAGGGTCCAACACCGGGGAGCTGTTTTTT	CASSFSPGSNTGELFF
few	TRBV5-1	TRBD1	TRBJ1-1	TGCGCCAGCAGCGTGGACAGGGGTGGAACTGAAGCTTTCTTT	CASSVDRGGTEAFF
many	TRBV9	TRBD1	TRBJ1-3	TGTGCCAGCAGCCCCTTGGACAGGGCCAGAAATTGGGCTGGAAACACCATATATTTT	CASSPLDRARNWAGNTIYF
many	TRBV15	NA	TRBJ2-7	TGTGCCACCAGCAGGTTAACAGGGATCTCCTACGAGCAGTACTTC	CATSRLTGISYEQYF
few	TRBV20-1	NA	TRBJ1-1	TGCAGTGCCTCGGGGGCGCGGAACACTGAAGCTTTCTTT	CSASGARNTEAFF
many	TRBV6-2/TRBV6-3	TRBD1	TRBJ1-1	TGTGCCAGCAGTTACCCAGGGGGCGCGCGGACTGAAGCTTTCTTT	CASSYPGGARTEAFF
NA	TRBV12-3/TRBV12-4	TRBD2	TRBJ2-1	TGTGCCAGCAGTCCGAGCAGACCGGGACTAGGGCAGTTCTTC	CASSPSRPGLGQFF
many	TRBV5-1	TRBD1	TRBJ1-1	TGCGCCAGCAGCTTGGAGCGACAGGGGTTGGCTTTCTTT	CASSLERQGLAFF
many	TRBV12-3/TRBV12-4	NA	TRBJ2-3	TGTGCCAGCAGTTTAGAGGTGTGGGATACGCAGTATTTT	CASSLEVWDTQYF
many	TRBV7-3	NA	TRBJ1-3	TGTGCCAGCAGCTTAAGGGTGCGGTTAGAGGGAAACACCATATATTTT	CASSLRVRLEGNTIYF
few	TRBV5-1	TRBD1	TRBJ2-2	TGCGCCAGCACAAGAGACAGGGGCGCGACCGGGGAGCTGTTTTTT	CASTRDRGATGELFF
many	TRBV5-1	NA	TRBJ2-1	TGCGCCAGCAGCTTGTCCTCGCATGAGCAGTTCTTC	CASSLSSHEQFF
many	TRBV4-1	NA	TRBJ2-5	TGCGCCAGCAGCCAAGGAGAGAGAAACCAAGAGACCCAGTACTTC	CASSQGERNQETQYF
many	TRBV7-3	TRBD1	TRBJ1-1	TGTGCCAGCAGCCCCGGGACAGGGGGCGCCGGGAACACTGAAGCTTTCTTT	CASSPGTGGAGNTEAFF
many	TRBV27	NA	TRBJ2-1	TGTGCCAGCAGTCCCGACCAGGTTAATGAGCAGTTCTTC	CASSPDQVNEQFF
many	TRBV20-1	TRBD2	TRBJ2-3	TGCAGTGCTAGCAAGAGCGGGGGATACACAGATACGCAGTATTTT	CSASKSGGYTDTQYF
many	TRBV7-9	NA	TRBJ1-6	TGTGCCAGCAGCCGGACGGTCTCACCCCTCCACTTT	CASSRTVSPLHF
few	TRBV20-1	TRBD1	TRBJ1-2	TGCAGTGCAGGAGGGGGCATCGGGCACTACACCTTC	CSAGGGIGHYTF
many	TRBV3-1	NA	TRBJ2-1	TGTGCCAGCTGCACGGGGGCTGCACACACGGATGAGCAGTTCTTC	CASCTGAAHTDEQFF
many	TRBV11-2	NA	TRBJ1-2	TGTGCCAGCAGCTTAGACGCCTCCCAGAGGGGCTACACCTTC	CASSLDASQRGYTF
many	TRBV3-1	NA	TRBJ1-2	TGTGCCAGCAGCCAAGATAGGGCAGGGTGGTTTGGCTACACCTTC	CASSQDRAGWFGYTF
many	TRBV5-1	TRBD2	TRBJ2-3	TGCGCCAGCAGCCTACTCCCGGGACTAGCGGGGGGCACAGATACGCAGTATTTT	CASSLLPGLAGGTDTQYF
many	TRBV11-3	NA	TRBJ2-1	TGTGCCAGCAGCTTAGGTTCGACGCAGGGACAGTTCTTC	CASSLGSTQGQFF
many	TRBV7-8	NA	TRBJ2-3	TGTGCCAGCAGCTTGAGGGACAACACAGATACGCAGTATTTT	CASSLRDNTDTQYF
many	TRBV15	NA	TRBJ1-2	TGTGCCACCAGCAGAGATGGCTATGGCTACACCTTC	CATSRDGYGYTF
many	TRBV9	NA	TRBJ2-6	TGTGCCAGCAGCGTAGACCCGTTGGGGTTTGGGGCCAACGTCCTGACTTTC	CASSVDPLGFGANVLTF